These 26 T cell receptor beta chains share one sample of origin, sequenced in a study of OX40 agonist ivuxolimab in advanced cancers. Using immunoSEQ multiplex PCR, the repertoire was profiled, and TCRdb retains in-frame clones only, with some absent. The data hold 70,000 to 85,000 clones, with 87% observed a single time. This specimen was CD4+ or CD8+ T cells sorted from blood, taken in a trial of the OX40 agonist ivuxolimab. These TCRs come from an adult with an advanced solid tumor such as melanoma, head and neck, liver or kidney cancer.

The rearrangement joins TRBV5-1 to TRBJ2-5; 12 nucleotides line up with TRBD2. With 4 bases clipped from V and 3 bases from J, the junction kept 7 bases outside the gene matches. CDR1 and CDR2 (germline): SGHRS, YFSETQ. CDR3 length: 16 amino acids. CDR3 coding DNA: TGCGCCAGCAGCCCAATATGGACTAGCGGGGAAGAGACCCAGTACTTC. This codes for CASSPIWTSGEETQYF.

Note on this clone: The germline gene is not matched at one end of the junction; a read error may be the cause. The chain's CDR3 is CATSGTASSYNEQFF. CDR3 in DNA: TGCGCCACCAGCGGGACGGCTAGCTCCTACAATGAGCAGTTCTTC. The V call is TRBV5-1, the J call TRBJ2-1; 7 nucleotides align to TRBD2. The CDR3 has 15 residues. CDR1 and CDR2 from the germline V gene are SGHRS and YFSETQ.

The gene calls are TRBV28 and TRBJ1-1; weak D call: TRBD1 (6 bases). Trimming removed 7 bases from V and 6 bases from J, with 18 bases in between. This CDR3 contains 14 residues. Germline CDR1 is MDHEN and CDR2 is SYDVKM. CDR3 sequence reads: CASTLRGGLAEAFF. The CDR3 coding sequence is TGTGCCAGCACCTTGAGAGGGGGATTAGCTGAAGCTTTCTTT.

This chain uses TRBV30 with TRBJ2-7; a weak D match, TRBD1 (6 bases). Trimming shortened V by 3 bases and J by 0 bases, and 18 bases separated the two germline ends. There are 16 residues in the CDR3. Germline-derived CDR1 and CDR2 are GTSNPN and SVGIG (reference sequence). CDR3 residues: CAWRGGWDTSSYEQYF. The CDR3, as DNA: TGTGCCTGGAGAGGGGGTTGGGACACCAGCTCCTACGAGCAGTACTTC.

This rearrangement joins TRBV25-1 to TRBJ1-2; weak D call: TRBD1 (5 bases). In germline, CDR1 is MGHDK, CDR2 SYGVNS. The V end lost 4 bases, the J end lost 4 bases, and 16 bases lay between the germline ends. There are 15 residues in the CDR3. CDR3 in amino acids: CASSGWGVGGYGYTF. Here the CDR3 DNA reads TGTGCCAGCAGTGGATGGGGGGTGGGGGGCTATGGCTACACCTTC.

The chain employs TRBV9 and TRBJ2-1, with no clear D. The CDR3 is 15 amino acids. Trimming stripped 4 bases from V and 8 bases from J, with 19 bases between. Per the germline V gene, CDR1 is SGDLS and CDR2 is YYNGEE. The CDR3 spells CASSPSSEPLHEQFF. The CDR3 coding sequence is TGTGCCAGCAGCCCCTCCTCGGAGCCTTTGCATGAGCAGTTCTTC.

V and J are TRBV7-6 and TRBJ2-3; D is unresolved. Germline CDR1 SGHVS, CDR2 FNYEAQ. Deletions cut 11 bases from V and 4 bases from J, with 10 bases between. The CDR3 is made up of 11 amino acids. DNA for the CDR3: TGTGCCGTGGGCGTAGCAGATACGCAGTATTTT. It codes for CAVGVADTQYF. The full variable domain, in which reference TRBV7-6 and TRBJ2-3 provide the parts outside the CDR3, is GAGVSQSPRYKVTKRGQDVALRCDPISGHVSLYWYRQALGQGPEFLTYFNYEAQQDKSGLPNDRFSAERPEGSISTLTIQRTEQRDSAMYRCAVGVADTQYFGPGTRLTVL.

This CDR3 is CASSTKTGGVNTEAFF. In nucleotides, the CDR3 is TGTGCCAGTAGTACGAAGACGGGGGGAGTGAACACTGAAGCTTTCTTT. The J gene is TRBJ1-1, the V gene TRBV19; possible D gene TRBD1, 5 bases. V was pared by 4 bases and J by 0 bases, with 15 bases between. The CDR3 spans 16 residues. Germline CDR1 LNHDA, CDR2 SQIVND (reference sequence).

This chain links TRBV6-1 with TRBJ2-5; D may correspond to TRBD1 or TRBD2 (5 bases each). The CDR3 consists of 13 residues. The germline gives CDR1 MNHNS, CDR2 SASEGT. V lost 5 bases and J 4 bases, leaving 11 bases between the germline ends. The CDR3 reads CASSWGFGETQYF. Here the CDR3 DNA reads TGTGCCAGCAGTTGGGGGTTCGGAGAGACCCAGTACTTC.

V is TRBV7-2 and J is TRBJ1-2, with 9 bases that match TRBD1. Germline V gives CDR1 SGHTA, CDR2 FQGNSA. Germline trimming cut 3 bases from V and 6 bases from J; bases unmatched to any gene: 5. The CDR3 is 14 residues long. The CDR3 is CASSFQGQGHGYTF. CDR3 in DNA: TGTGCCAGCAGCTTCCAGGGACAGGGACATGGCTACACCTTC.

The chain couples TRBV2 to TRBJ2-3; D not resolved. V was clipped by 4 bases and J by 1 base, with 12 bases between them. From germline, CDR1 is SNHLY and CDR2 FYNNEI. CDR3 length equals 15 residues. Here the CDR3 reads CASSVGRRGTDTQYF. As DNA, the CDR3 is TGTGCCAGCAGTGTGGGCCGACGGGGCACAGATACGCAGTATTTT.

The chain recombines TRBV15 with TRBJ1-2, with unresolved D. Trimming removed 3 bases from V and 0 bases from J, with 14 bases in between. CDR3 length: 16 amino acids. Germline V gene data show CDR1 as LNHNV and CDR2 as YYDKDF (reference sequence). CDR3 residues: CATSSPTRGPNYGYTF. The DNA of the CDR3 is TGTGCCACCAGCAGCCCTACGCGGGGTCCTAACTATGGCTACACCTTC.

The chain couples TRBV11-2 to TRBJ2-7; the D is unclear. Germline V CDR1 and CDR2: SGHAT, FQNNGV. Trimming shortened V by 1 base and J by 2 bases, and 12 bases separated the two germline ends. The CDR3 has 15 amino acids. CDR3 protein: CASSLVGSSTYEQYF. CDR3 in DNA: TGTGCCAGCAGCTTAGTTGGGTCGTCGACCTACGAGCAGTACTTC. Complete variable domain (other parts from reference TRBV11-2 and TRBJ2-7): EAGVAQSPRYKIIEKRQSVAFWCNPISGHATLYWYQQILGQGPKLLIQFQNNGVVDDSQLPKDRFSAERLKGVDSTLKIQPAKLEDSAVYLCASSLVGSSTYEQYFGPGTRLTVT.

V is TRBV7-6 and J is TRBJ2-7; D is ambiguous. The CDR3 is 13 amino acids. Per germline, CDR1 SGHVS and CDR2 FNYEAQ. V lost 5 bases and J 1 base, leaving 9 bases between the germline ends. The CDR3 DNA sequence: TGTGCCAGCAGCCCCAGGCTTTCCTACGAGCAGTACTTC. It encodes CASSPRLSYEQYF.

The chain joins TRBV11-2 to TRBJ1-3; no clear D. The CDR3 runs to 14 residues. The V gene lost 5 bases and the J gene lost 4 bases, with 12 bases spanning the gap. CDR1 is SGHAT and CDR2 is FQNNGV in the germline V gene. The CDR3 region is CASSQIGRGNTIYF. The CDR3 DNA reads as TGTGCCAGCAGCCAGATTGGTAGAGGAAACACCATATATTTT.

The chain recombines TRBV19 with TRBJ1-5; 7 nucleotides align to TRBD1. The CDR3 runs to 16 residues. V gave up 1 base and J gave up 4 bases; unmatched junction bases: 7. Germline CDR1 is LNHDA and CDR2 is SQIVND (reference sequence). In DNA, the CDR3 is TGTGCCAGTAGTATAGCCGCGGGACAGCGAAATCAGCCCCAGCATTTT. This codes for CASSIAAGQRNQPQHF.

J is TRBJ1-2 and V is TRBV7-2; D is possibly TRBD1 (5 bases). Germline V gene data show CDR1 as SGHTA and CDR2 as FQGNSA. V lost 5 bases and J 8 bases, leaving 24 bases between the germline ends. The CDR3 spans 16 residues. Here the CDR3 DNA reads TGTGCCAGCAGCAGAACGCCGGGACTGGGGAACGGGGGCTACACCTTC. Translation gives CASSRTPGLGNGGYTF.

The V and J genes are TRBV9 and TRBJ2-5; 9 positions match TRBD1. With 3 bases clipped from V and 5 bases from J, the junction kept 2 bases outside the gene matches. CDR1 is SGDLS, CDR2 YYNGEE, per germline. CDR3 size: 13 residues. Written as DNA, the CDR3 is TGTGCCAGCAGCGGGACAGGGGAGGAGACCCAGTACTTC. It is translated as CASSGTGEETQYF.

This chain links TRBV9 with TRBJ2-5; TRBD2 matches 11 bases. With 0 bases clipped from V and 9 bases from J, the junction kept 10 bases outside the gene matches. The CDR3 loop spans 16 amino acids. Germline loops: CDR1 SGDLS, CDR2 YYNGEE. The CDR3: CASSVGLAGPLAAQYF. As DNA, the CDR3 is TGTGCCAGCAGCGTAGGACTAGCGGGACCCCTGGCCGCCCAGTACTTC.

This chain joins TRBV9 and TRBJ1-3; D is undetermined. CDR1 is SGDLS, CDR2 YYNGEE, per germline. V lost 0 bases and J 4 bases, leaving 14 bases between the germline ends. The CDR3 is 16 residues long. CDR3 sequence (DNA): TGTGCCAGCAGCGTAGGGGTCTCGGGAGGCGGAAACACCATATATTTT. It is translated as CASSVGVSGGGNTIYF.

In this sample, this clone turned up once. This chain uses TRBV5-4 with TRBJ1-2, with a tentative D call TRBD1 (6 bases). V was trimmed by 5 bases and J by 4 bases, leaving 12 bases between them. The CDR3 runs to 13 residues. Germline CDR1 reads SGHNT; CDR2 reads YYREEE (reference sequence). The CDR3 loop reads CASSTQGVYGYTF. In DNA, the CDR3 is TGTGCCAGCAGTACACAGGGAGTCTATGGCTACACCTTC.

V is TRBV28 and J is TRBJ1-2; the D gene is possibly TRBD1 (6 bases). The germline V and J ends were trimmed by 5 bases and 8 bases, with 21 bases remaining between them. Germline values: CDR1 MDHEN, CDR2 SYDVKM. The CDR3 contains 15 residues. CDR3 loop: CASSKKGGITRGYTF. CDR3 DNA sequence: TGTGCCAGCAGTAAGAAGGGGGGCATAACGAGGGGCTACACCTTC.

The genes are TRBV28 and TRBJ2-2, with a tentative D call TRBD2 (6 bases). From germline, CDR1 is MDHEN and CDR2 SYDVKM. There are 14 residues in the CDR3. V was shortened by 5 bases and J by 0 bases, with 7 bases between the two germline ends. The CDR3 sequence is CASSRGANTGELFF. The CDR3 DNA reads TGTGCCAGCAGTCGCGGGGCGAACACCGGGGAGCTGTTTTTT.

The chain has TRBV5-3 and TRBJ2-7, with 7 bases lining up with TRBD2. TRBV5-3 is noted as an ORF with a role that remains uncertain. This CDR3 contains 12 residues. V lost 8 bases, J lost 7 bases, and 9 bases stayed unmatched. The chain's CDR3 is CASSLSGREQYF. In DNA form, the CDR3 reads TGTGCCAGCAGCCTCTCCGGGAGGGAGCAGTACTTC.

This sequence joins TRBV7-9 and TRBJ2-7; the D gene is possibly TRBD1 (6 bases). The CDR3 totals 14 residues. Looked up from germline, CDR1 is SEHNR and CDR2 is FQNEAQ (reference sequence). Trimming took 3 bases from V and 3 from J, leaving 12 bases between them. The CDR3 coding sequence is TGTGCCAGCAGCTTGGCGACAGGCGTCTACGAGCAGTACTTC. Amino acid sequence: CASSLATGVYEQYF.

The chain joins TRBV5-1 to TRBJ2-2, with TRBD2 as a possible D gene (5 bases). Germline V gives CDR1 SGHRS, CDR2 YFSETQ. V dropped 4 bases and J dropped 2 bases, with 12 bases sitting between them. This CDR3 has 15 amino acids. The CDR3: CASSTDGLNTGELFF. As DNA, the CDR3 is TGCGCCAGCAGCACCGATGGACTTAACACCGGGGAGCTGTTTTTT.